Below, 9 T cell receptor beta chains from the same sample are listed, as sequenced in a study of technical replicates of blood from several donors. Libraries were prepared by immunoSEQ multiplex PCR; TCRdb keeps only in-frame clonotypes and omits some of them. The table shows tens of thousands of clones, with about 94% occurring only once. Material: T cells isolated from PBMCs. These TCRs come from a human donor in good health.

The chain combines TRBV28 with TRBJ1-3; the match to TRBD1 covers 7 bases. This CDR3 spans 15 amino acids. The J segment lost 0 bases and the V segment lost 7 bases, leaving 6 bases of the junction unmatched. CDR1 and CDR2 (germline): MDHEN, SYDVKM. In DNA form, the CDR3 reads TGTGCCAGCACCCGACAGGGAAACTCTGGAAACACCATATATTTT. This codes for CASTRQGNSGNTIYF.

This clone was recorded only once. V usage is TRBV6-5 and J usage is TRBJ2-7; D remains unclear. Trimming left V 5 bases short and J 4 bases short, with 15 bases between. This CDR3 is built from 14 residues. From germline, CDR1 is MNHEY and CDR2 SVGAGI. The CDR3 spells CASSPLLTDYEQYF. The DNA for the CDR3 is TGTGCCAGCAGTCCCCTGCTTACAGATTACGAGCAGTACTTC.

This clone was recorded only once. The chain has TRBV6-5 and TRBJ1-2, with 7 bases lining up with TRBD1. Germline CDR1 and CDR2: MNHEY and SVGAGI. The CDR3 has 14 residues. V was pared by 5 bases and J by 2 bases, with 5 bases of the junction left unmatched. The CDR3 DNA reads TGTGCCAGCAGTAAGGACAGGTGGAACTATGGCTACACCTTC. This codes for CASSKDRWNYGYTF.

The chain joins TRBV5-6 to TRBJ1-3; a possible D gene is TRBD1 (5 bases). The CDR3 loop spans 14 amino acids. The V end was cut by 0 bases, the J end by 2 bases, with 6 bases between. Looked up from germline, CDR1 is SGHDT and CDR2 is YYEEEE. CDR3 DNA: TGTGCCAGCAGCTTGGGGGGGGCTGGAAACACCATATATTTT. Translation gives CASSLGGAGNTIYF.

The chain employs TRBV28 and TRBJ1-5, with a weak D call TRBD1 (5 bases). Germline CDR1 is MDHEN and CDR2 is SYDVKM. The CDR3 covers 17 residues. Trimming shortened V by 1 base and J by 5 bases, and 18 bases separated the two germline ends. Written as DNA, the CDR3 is TGTGCCAGCAGTTTATTGATGGTAGACAGATCCGATCAGCCCCAGCATTTT. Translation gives CASSLLMVDRSDQPQHF.

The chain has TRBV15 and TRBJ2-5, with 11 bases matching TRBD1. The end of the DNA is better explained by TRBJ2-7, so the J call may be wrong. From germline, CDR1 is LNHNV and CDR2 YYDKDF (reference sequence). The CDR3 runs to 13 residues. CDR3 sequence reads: CATRGQGAYEQYF. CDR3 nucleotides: TGTGCCACCAGGGGACAGGGGGCCTACGAGCAGTACTTC.

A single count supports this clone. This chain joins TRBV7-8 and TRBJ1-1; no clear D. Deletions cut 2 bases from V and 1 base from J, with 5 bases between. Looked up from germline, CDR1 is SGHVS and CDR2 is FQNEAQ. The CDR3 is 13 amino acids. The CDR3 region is CASSLSRNTEAFF. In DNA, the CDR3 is TGTGCCAGCAGCTTATCTAGGAACACTGAAGCTTTCTTT.

CDR3 protein: CASSLPGGLAKNIQYF. The CDR3, as DNA: TGCGCCAGCAGCCTCCCAGGGGGTTTAGCCAAAAACATTCAGTACTTC. The J gene is TRBJ2-4, the V gene TRBV5-1; 7 bases are shared with TRBD1. J lost 0 bases, V lost 4 bases, and 7 bases had no gene match. CDR1 is SGHRS and CDR2 is YFSETQ in the germline V gene. The CDR3 extends over 16 amino acids.

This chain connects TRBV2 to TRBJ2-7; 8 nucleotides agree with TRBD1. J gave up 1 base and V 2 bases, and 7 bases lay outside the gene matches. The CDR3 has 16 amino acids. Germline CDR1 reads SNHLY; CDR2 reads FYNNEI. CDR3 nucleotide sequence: TGTGCCAGCAGTGAACCCGCCGGGACAGGTTCCTACGAGCAGTACTTC. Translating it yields CASSEPAGTGSYEQYF.